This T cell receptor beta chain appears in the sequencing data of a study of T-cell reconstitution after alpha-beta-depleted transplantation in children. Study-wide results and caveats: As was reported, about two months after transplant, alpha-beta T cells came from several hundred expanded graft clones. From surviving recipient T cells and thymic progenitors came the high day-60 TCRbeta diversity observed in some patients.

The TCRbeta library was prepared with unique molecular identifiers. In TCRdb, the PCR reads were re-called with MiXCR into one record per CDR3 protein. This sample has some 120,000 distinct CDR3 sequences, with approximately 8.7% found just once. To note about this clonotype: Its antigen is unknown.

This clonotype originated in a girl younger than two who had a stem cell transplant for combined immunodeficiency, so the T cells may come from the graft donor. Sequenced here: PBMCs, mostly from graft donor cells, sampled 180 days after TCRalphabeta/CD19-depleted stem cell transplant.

The CDR3 loop reads CAISESGPQWGETSYEQYF. CDR3 DNA: TGTGCCATCAGTGAGTCGGGTCCCCAGTGGGGGGAGACCTCCTACGAGCAGTACTTC. The V and J genes are TRBV10-3 and TRBJ2-7; perhaps TRBD2 as D (6 bases). This CDR3 has 19 residues. CDR1 is ENHRY, CDR2 SYGVKD, per germline. V lost 0 bases to trimming and J lost 0 bases, with 21 bases between them.